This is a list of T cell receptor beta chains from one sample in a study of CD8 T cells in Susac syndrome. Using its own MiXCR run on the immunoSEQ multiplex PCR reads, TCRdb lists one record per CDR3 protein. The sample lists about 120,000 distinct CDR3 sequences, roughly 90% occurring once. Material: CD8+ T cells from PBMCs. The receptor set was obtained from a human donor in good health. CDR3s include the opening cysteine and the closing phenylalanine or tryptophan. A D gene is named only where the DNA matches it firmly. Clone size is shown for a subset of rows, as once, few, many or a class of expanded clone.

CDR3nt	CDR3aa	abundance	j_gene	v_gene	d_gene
TGTGCCAGCAGTGAAGACAGAATTAGCAATCAGCCCCAGCATTTT	CASSEDRISNQPQHF	-	TRBJ1-5	TRBV2	-
TGTGCCAGCACCCCCATCGGGATTGGAAACACCATATATTTT	CASTPIGIGNTIYF	-	TRBJ1-3	TRBV28	-
TGTGCCAGCAGTTACAGAGGCAGGGCGTCCCCAACTGAAGCTTTCTTT	CASSYRGRASPTEAFF	-	TRBJ1-1	TRBV6-2/TRBV6-3	-
TGCAGTGCTAGCGGACTAGCGGGAGTCTACAATGAGCAGTTCTTC	CSASGLAGVYNEQFF	-	TRBJ2-1	TRBV20-1	TRBD2
TGTGCCAGCATCAAGCCGGGGGGGGCGGGTAATGAGCAGTTCTTC	CASIKPGGAGNEQFF	-	TRBJ2-1	TRBV6-2/TRBV6-3	TRBD2
TGTGCCAGCAGCCAAGATAGCGAAGATACGCAGTATTTT	CASSQDSEDTQYF	-	TRBJ2-3	TRBV3-1	-
TGTGCCAGCAGCTCCTTAACCGGGGAGCTGTTTTTT	CASSSLTGELFF	-	TRBJ2-2	TRBV5-4	-
TGTGCCAGCAGCTTGGGGACAGGGGCGAACACTGAAGCTTTCTTT	CASSLGTGANTEAFF	-	TRBJ1-1	TRBV5-8	TRBD1
TGTGCCAGCAGTAAAGCAGACAGCTACGAGCAGTACTTC	CASSKADSYEQYF	-	TRBJ2-7	TRBV12-3/TRBV12-4	-
TGCAGTGCTAGAGTTTCAGGCGCACTCACAGATACGCAGTATTTT	CSARVSGALTDTQYF	once	TRBJ2-3	TRBV20-1	-
TGCGGGGGGGCGGAGGGGCTCCTCGATGGCTACACCTTC	CGGAEGLLDGYTF	-	TRBJ1-2	TRBV29-1	-
TGTGCCAGCAGCGAAAGGGACGGCAATTCACCCCTCCACTTT	CASSERDGNSPLHF	once	TRBJ1-6	TRBV7-9	-
TGCGCCAGCAGCAGTAGCACTGAAGCTTTCTTT	CASSSSTEAFF	-	TRBJ1-1	TRBV5-1	-
TGTGCCAGCAGCTCGGACGTCCCCAGGCAGTATTTT	CASSSDVPRQYF	-	TRBJ2-3	TRBV7-2	-
TGTGCCGGCGCCGGGGGAAACACTGAAGCTTTCTTT	CAGAGGNTEAFF	-	TRBJ1-1	TRBV7-9	-
TGCGCCAGCAGCCCGATAGGAGCGGGAGGGCCTCGGGAGACCCAGTACTTC	CASSPIGAGGPRETQYF	-	TRBJ2-5	TRBV4-1	TRBD2
TGTGCCAGCAGTTACTCACAGGGGGCATCGATGAACACTGAAGCTTTCTTT	CASSYSQGASMNTEAFF	-	TRBJ1-1	TRBV6-5	TRBD1
TGTGCCAGCAGCCTCCGGGGGCAAGGCACTGAAGCTTTCTTT	CASSLRGQGTEAFF	-	TRBJ1-1	TRBV5-6	-
TGTGCCACCAAACGACGGGGGGCCGATCAGCCCCAGCATTTT	CATKRRGADQPQHF	-	TRBJ1-5	TRBV6-2/TRBV6-3	-
TGCAGCGTTGCCCCGGGACTGAACTCTGGAAACACCATATATTTT	CSVAPGLNSGNTIYF	-	TRBJ1-3	TRBV29-1	-
TGCGCCAGCCGTCAATCTAGCACAGATACGCAGTATTTT	CASRQSSTDTQYF	-	TRBJ2-3	TRBV5-1	-
TGTGCCAGTAGTACCCACAGGGGTAGGGCAGAGACCCAGTACTTC	CASSTHRGRAETQYF	-	TRBJ2-5	TRBV19	TRBD1
TGCGCCAGCAGCCAAGGGACTGGGGCCAACGTCCTGACTTTC	CASSQGTGANVLTF	-	TRBJ2-6	TRBV4-3	-
TGCGCCAGCAGCCAAGATCTGGGAGGGGCGGCCGGGGAGCTGTTTTTT	CASSQDLGGAAGELFF	-	TRBJ2-2	TRBV4-3	TRBD2
TGTGCCAGTAGGGCAGGGGGCACGGTTTCTGAAGCTTTCTTT	CASRAGGTVSEAFF	-	TRBJ1-1	TRBV19	TRBD1
TGTGCCAGCAGCTTAGGTGGCGGACGCTCCGTCGAGCAGTACTTC	CASSLGGGRSVEQYF	once	TRBJ2-7	TRBV7-2	-
TGTGCCAGCCTCTTTAACAGGGGGGTTTTCCAGGATGAGCAGTTCTTC	CASLFNRGVFQDEQFF	-	TRBJ2-1	TRBV12-3/TRBV12-4	TRBD1
TGTGCCGGGGCTGACGGACGGAACAATGAGCAGTTCTTC	CAGADGRNNEQFF	-	TRBJ2-1	TRBV12-3/TRBV12-4	-
TGTGCCAGCAGCTTAGTTGGGAGGGGGAACATTCAGTACTTC	CASSLVGRGNIQYF	-	TRBJ2-4	TRBV11-2	-
TGTGCCAGCAGCTTCCCACAGGGGGCGTTCGGAAACACCATATATTTT	CASSFPQGAFGNTIYF	-	TRBJ1-3	TRBV7-2	TRBD1
TGTGCCAGCAGTCTAGCGGGAGGGTCTCCCCAAGAGACCCAGTACTTC	CASSLAGGSPQETQYF	-	TRBJ2-5	TRBV5-6	TRBD2
TGTGCCAGTAGTTTTGAGGGGTTCAGTACGTCTGGGGCCAACGTCCTGACTTTC	CASSFEGFSTSGANVLTF	-	TRBJ2-6	TRBV19	-
TGTGCCAGCAGCCTTACCGGGACAGGAGAGCACGAGCAGTACTTC	CASSLTGTGEHEQYF	-	TRBJ2-7	TRBV11-1	TRBD1
TGTGCCAGCACTCCCCAAGACAGGCGCACTGAAGCTTTCTTT	CASTPQDRRTEAFF	-	TRBJ1-1	TRBV28	-
TGTGCCAGCAGCCCCCGGGACAGAACCTACGAGCAGTACTTC	CASSPRDRTYEQYF	-	TRBJ2-7	TRBV7-2	TRBD1
TGCAGTGCTAGAACTAGCGGGGGCGAATCTGGGGCCAACGTCCTGACTTTC	CSARTSGGESGANVLTF	-	TRBJ2-6	TRBV20-1	TRBD2
TGTGCCAGCAGTTATACTACTGGCGGGGGAAACTACGAGCAGTACTTC	CASSYTTGGGNYEQYF	-	TRBJ2-7	TRBV6-5	TRBD2